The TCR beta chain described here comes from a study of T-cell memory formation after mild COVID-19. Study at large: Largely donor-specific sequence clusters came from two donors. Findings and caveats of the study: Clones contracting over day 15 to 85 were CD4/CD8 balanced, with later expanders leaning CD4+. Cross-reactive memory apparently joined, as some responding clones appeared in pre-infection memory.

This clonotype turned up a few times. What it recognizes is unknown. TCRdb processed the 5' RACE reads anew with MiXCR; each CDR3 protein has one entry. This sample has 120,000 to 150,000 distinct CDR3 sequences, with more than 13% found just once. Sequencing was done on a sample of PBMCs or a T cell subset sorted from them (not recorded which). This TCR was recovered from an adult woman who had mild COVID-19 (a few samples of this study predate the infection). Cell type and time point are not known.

In nucleotides, the CDR3 is TGTGCCAGCCAGGAAGATACGCAGTATTTT. Its protein is CASQEDTQYF. V is TRBV2 and J is TRBJ2-3, with unresolved D. Trimming shortened V by 8 bases and J by 5 bases, and 5 bases separated the two germline ends. The V gene's germline CDR1 is SNHLY and CDR2 FYNNEI. This CDR3 region has 10 residues.